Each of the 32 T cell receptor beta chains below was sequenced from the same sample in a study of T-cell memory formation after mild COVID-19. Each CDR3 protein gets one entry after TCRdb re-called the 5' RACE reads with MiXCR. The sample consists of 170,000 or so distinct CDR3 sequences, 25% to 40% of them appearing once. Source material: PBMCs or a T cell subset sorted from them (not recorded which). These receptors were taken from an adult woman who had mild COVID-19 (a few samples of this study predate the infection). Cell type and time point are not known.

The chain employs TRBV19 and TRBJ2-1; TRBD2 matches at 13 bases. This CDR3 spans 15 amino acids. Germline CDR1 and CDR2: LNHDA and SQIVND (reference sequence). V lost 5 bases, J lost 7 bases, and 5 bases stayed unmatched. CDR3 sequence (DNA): TGTGCCAGTAGTTTACTAGCGGGAGGGCAGAATGAGCAGTTCTTC. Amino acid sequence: CASSLLAGGQNEQFF.

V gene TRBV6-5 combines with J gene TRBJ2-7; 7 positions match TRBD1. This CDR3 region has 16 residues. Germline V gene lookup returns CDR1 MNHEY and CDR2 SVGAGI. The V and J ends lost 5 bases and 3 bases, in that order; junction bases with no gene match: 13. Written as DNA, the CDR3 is TGTGCCAGCAGTCGTAATCCCTATGGGACAGACTACGAGCAGTACTTC. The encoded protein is CASSRNPYGTDYEQYF.

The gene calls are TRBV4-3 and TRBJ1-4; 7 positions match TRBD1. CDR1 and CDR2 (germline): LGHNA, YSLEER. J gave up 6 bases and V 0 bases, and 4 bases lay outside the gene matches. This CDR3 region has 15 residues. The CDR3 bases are TGCGCCAGCAGCCAAGAAGACAGGGTAGATGAAAAACTGTTTTTT. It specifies CASSQEDRVDEKLFF.

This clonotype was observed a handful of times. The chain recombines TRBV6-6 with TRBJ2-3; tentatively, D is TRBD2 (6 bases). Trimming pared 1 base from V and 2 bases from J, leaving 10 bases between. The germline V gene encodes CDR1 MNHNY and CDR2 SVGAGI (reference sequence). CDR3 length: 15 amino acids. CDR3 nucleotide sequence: TGTGCCAGCAGTTACTATGGGGACTTCACAGATACGCAGTATTTT. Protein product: CASSYYGDFTDTQYF.

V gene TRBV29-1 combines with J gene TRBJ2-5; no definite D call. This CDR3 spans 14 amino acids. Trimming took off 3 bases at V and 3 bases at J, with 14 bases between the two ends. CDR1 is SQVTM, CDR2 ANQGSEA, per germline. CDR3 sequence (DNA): TGCAGCGTTGAGGGGTCAAAATATGAAGAGACCCAGTACTTC. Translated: CSVEGSKYEETQYF. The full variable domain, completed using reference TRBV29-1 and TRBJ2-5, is SAVISQKPSRDICQRGTSLTIQCQVDSQVTMMFWYRQQPGQSLTLIATANQGSEATYESGFVIDKFPISRPNLTFSTLTVSNMSPEDSSIYLCSVEGSKYEETQYFGPGTRLLVL.

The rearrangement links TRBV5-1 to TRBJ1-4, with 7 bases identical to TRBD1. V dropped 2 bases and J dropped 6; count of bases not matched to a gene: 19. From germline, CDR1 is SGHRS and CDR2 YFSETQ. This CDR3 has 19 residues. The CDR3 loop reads CASSFYSPQRKGADEKLFF. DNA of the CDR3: TGCGCCAGCAGCTTTTATTCGCCCCAACGAAAGGGGGCCGATGAAAAACTGTTTTTT.

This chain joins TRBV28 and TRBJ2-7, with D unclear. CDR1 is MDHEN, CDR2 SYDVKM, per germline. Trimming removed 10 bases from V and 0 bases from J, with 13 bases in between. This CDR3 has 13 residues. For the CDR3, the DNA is TGTGCCACGACAACTCCGAGCTCCTACGAGCAGTACTTC. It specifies CATTTPSSYEQYF. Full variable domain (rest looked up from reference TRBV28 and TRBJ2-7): DVKVTQSSRYLVKRTGEKVFLECVQDMDHENMFWYRQDPGLGLRLIYFSYDVKMKEKGDIPEGYSVSREKKERFSLILESASTNQTSMYLCATTTPSSYEQYFGPGTRLTVT.

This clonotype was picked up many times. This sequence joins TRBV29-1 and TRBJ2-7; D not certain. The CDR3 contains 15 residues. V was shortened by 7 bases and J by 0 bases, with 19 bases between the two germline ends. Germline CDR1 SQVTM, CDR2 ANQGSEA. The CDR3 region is CSARKAVHLSYEQYF. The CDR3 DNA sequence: TGCAGCGCCCGAAAGGCAGTCCACCTCTCCTACGAGCAGTACTTC.

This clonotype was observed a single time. The CDR3: CASSEAGDTDTQYF. CDR3 bases: TGTGCCAGCAGCGAAGCGGGGGACACAGATACGCAGTATTTT. The genes are TRBV4-2 and TRBJ2-3; TRBD2 aligns across 8 bases. CDR1 is LGHNA, CDR2 YNFKEQ, per germline. The CDR3 loop spans 14 amino acids. Trimming cost V 5 bases and J 2 bases; bases outside gene matches: 3.

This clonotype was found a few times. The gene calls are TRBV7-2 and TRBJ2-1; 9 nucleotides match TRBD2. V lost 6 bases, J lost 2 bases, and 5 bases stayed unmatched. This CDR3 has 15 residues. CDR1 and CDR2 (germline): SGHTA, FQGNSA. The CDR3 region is CASSSTSGPYNEQFF. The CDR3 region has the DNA TGTGCCAGCAGTTCGACTAGCGGACCCTACAATGAGCAGTTCTTC.

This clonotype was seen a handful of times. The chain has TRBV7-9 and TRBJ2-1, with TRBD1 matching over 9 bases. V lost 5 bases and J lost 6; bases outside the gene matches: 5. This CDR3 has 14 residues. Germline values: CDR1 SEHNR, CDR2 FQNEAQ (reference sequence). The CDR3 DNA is TGTGCCAGCAGCCAAGGGACAGGGATCAATGAGCAGTTCTTC. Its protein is CASSQGTGINEQFF.

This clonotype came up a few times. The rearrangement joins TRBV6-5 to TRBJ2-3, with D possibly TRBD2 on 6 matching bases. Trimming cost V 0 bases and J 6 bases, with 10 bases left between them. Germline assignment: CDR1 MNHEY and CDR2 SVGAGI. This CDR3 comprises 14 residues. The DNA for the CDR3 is TGTGCCAGCAGTTACTCGGAGGGGAAGGATACGCAGTATTTT. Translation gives CASSYSEGKDTQYF.

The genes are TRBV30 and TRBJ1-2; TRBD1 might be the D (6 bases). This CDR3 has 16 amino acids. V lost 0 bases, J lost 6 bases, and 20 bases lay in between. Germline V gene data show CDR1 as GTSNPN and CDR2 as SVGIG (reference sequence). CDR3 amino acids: CAWSVETGLAIHGYTF. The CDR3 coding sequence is TGTGCCTGGAGTGTGGAGACAGGCCTCGCCATCCATGGCTACACCTTC. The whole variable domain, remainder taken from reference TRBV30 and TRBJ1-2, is SQTIHQWPATLVQPVGSPLSLECTVEGTSNPNLYWYRQAAGRGLQLLFYSVGIGQISSEVPQNLSASRPQDRQFILSSKKLLLSDSGFYLCAWSVETGLAIHGYTFGSGTRLTVV.

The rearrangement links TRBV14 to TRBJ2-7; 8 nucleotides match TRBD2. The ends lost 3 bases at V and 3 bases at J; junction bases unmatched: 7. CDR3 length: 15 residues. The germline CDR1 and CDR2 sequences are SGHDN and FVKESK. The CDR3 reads CASSHPGGALYEQYF. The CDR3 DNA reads TGTGCCAGCAGCCACCCGGGGGGGGCCCTCTACGAGCAGTACTTC.

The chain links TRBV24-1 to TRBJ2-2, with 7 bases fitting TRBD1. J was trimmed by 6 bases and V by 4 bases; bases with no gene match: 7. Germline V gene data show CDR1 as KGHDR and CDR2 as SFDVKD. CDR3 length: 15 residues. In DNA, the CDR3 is TGTGCCACCAGTGAATTGGGACAGCTAGCCGGGGAGCTGTTTTTT. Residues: CATSELGQLAGELFF.

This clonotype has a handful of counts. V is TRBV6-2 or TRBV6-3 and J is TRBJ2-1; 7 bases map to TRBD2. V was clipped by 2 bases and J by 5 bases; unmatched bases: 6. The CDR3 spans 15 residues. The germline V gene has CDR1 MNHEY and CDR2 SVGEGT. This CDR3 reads CASSYGLADNNEQFF. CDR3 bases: TGTGCCAGCAGTTACGGGCTAGCGGACAACAATGAGCAGTTCTTC.

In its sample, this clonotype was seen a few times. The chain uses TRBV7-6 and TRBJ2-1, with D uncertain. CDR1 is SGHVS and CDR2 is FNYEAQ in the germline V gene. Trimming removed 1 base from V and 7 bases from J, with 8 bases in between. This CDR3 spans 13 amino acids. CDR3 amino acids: CASSLGVGNEQFF. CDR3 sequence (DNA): TGTGCCAGCAGCTTAGGAGTCGGTAATGAGCAGTTCTTC.

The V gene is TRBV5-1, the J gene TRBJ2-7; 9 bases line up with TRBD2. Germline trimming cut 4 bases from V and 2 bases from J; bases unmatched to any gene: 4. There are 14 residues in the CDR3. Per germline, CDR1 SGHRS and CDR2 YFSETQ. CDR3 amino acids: CASSLTSGPYEQYF. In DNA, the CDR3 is TGCGCCAGCAGCCTGACTAGCGGACCCTACGAGCAGTACTTC.

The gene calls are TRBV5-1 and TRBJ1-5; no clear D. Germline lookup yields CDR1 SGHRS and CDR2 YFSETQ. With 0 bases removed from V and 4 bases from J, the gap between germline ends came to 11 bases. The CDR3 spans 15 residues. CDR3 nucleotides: TGCGCCAGCAGCTTGGATGGGGTGGTGAATCAGCCCCAGCATTTT. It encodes CASSLDGVVNQPQHF.

Here the CDR3 reads CSAGTSGRTGRFF. The CDR3 DNA is TGCAGCGCCGGGACTAGCGGGAGGACCGGGCGGTTCTTC. The V gene is TRBV29-1, the J gene TRBJ2-1; TRBD2 agrees at 15 bases. Germline V gene sequence: CDR1 SQVTM, CDR2 ANQGSEA. The CDR3 contains 13 residues. The trim removed 7 bases at V and 15 bases at J, leaving 10 bases unmatched.

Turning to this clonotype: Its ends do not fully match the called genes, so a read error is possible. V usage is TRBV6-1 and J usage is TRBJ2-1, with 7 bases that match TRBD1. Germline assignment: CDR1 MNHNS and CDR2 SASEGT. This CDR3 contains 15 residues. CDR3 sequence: CASIEQGYSYNEQFF. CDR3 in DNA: TGTGCCAGCATTGAACAGGGGTATTCCTACAATGAGCAGTTCTTC.

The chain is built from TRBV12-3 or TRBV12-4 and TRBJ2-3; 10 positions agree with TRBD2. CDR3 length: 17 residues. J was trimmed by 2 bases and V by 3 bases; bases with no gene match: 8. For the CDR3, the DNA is TGTGCCAGCAGTTTTAGGAGCGGGAGGGTCAACACAGATACGCAGTATTTT. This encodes CASSFRSGRVNTDTQYF.

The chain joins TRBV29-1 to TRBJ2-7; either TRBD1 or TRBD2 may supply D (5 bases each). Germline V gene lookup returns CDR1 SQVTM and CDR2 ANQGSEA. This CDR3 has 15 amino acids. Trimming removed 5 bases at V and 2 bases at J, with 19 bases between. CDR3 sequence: CSVLGSDREAYEQYF. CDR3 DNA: TGCAGCGTTTTAGGGAGCGACAGAGAGGCCTACGAGCAGTACTTC.

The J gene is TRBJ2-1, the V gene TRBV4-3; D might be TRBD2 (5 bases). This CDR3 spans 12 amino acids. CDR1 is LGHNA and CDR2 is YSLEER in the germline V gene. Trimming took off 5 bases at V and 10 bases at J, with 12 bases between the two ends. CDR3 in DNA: TGCGCCAGCAGCTCATACACGGGAGAGCAGTTCTTC. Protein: CASSSYTGEQFF.

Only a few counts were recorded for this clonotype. CDR3 loop: CAWTSGASTDTQYF. CDR3 DNA sequence: TGTGCCTGGACTAGCGGTGCTAGCACAGATACGCAGTATTTT. This rearrangement joins TRBV30 to TRBJ2-3, with 7 bases identical to TRBD2. Germline-derived CDR1 and CDR2 are GTSNPN and SVGIG (reference sequence). CDR3 length: 14 residues. The V and J ends lost 4 bases and 0 bases, in that order; junction bases with no gene match: 4.

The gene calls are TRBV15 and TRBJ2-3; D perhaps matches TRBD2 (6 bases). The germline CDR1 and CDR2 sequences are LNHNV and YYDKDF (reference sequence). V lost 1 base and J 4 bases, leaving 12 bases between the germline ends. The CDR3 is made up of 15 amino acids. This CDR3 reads CATSRGGASADTQYF. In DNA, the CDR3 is TGTGCCACCAGCAGAGGAGGGGCTAGCGCAGATACGCAGTATTTT.

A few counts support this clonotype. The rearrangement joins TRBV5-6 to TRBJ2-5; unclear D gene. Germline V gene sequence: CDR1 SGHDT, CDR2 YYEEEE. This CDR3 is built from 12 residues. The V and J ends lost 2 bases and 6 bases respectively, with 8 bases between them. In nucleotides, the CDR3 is TGTGCCAGCAGCTTAGGTCCCCAGACCCAGTACTTC. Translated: CASSLGPQTQYF.

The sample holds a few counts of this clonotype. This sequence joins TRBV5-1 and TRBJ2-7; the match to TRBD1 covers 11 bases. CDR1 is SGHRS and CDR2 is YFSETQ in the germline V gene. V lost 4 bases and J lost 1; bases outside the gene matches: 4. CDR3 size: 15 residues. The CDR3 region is CASSIGTGGSYEQYF. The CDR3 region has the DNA TGCGCCAGCAGCATCGGGACAGGGGGGTCCTACGAGCAGTACTTC.

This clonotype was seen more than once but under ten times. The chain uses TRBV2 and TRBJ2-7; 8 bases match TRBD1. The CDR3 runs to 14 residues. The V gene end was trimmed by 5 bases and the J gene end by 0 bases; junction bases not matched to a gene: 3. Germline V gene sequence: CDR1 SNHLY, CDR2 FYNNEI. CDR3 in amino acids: CASSTQGASYEQYF. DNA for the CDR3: TGTGCCAGCAGTACCCAGGGGGCCTCCTACGAGCAGTACTTC.

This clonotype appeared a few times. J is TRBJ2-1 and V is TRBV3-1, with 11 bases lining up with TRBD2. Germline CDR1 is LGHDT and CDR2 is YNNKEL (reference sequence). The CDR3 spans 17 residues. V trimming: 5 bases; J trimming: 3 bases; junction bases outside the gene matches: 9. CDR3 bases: TGTGCCAGCAGCGTTCACCCCGGGACTAGCGGCTACAATGAGCAGTTCTTC. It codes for CASSVHPGTSGYNEQFF.

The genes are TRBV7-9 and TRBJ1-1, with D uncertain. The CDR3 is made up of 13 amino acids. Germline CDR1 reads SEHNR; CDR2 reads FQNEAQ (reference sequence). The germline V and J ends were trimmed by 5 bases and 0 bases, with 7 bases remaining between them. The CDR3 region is CASSKPMNTEAFF. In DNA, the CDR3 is TGTGCCAGCAGCAAACCGATGAACACTGAAGCTTTCTTT.

For the CDR3, the DNA is TGTGCCAGCAGTAGACAGAGCTCCTACGAGCAGTACTTC. Amino acid sequence: CASSRQSSYEQYF. The chain carries TRBV27 and TRBJ2-7; D might be TRBD1 (5 bases). Germline V lookup: CDR1 MNHEY, CDR2 SMNVEV (reference sequence). Trimming took off 5 bases at V and 0 bases at J, with 8 bases between the two ends. The CDR3 is 13 residues long.